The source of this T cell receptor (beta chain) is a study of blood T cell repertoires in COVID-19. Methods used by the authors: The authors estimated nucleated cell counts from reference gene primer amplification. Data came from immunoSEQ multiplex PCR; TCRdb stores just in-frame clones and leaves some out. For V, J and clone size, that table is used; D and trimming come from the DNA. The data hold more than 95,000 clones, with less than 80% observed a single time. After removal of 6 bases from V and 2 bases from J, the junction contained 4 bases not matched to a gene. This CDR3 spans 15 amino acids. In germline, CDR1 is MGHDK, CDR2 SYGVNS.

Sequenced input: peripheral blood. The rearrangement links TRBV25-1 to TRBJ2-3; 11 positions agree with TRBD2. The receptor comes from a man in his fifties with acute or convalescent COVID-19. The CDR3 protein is CASSTLAGVTDTQYF. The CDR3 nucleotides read TGTGCCAGCAGCACACTAGCGGGGGTCACAGATACGCAGTATTTT.